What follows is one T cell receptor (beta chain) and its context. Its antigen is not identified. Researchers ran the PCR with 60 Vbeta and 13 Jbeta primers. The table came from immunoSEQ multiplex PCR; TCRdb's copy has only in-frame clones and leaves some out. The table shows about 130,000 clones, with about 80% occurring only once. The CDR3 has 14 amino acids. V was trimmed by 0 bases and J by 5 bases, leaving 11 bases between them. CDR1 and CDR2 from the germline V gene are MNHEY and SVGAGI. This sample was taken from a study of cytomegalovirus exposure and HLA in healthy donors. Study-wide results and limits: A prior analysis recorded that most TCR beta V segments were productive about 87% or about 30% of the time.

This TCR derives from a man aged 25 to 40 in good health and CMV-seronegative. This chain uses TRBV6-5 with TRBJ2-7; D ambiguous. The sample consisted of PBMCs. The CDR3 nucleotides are TGTGCCAGCAGTTACTCTCCCCTTGTCCACGAGCAGTACTTC. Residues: CASSYSPLVHEQYF.